This T cell receptor beta chain was observed in a study of T cells in Graves' hyperthyroidism and ophthalmopathy. This clonotype was counted a few times. TCR beta CDR3 sequences were amplified from RNA transcripts. HTBI primers drove first-round RT-PCR of the TCR CDR3. TCRdb redid the calling of the multiplex PCR reads with MiXCR, one entry per CDR3 protein. The table has approximately 600,000 distinct CDR3 sequences, 14% seen once. The sequenced sample was blood. This sequence originates from a woman in her 30s with Graves' hyperthyroidism that later progressed to Graves' ophthalmopathy.

This chain's CDR3 is CSVEVGPPPPNEQYF. The CDR3 nucleotides read TGCAGCGTTGAAGTTGGGCCACCACCCCCAAACGAGCAGTACTTC. The V call is TRBV29-1, the J call TRBJ2-7; D is ambiguous. Germline V lookup: CDR1 SQVTM, CDR2 ANQGSEA. V lost 1 base to trimming and J lost 5 bases, with 18 bases between them. CDR3 length: 15 amino acids.